This TCR beta chain was captured by sequencing in a study of Graves' ophthalmopathy and Graves' hyperthyroidism. The authors amplified TCR beta CDR3 regions from RNA transcripts. First-round RT-PCR used HTBI primers; second-round multiplex PCR followed. TCRdb processed the multiplex PCR reads anew with MiXCR; each CDR3 protein has one entry. The sample contains roughly 610,000 distinct CDR3 sequences, 20% to 25% of which appear only once. Findings and caveats of the study: For predicting ophthalmopathy progression, the model had about 71% sensitivity and 72% to 85% specificity. Most expanded clonotypes in thyroid above 0.001 frequency also showed up in blood.

By definition, stable hyperthyroidism involved no ophthalmopathy within 18 months of follow-up. This clonotype was seen many times. The antigen remains undetermined. The J segment lost 7 bases and the V segment lost 5 bases, leaving 8 bases of the junction unmatched. Germline CDR1 is MDHEN and CDR2 is SYDVKM. The CDR3 contains 13 residues. The clonotype originates from a woman aged 18 to 35 with stable Graves' hyperthyroidism. Some clones in this sample may be carry-over from other donors' samples. Sequenced material: peripheral blood. The chain is built from TRBV28 and TRBJ2-7, with 7 positions matching TRBD1. CDR3 nucleotide sequence: TGTGCCAGCAGTGACCCGGGACAGAAAGAGCAGTACTTC. Protein product: CASSDPGQKEQYF.